These 6 T cell receptor beta chains share one sample of origin, sequenced in a study of shared clonotypes between healthy human individuals. The table came from immunoSEQ multiplex PCR; TCRdb's copy has only in-frame clones and leaves some out. The sample contains 1,500,000 or so clones, 98% to 99% of which appear only once. The material sequenced was naive CD4+ T cells sorted from blood. Subset specified: CD45RA+ positively selected. These receptors all stem from a young man in good health.

J is TRBJ2-7 and V is TRBV4-1; D is perhaps TRBD2 (5 bases). CDR1 is MGHRA and CDR2 is YSYEKL in the germline V gene. Between the trimmed V and J ends, which lost 7 bases and 4 bases, there was a span of 23 bases. The CDR3 runs to 16 residues. This CDR3 is CASISHGGRSRYEQYF. Written as DNA, the CDR3 is TGCGCCAGCATTTCCCACGGTGGGAGAAGTAGGTACGAGCAGTACTTC.

This chain uses TRBV5-1 with TRBJ2-3; D could derive from TRBD1 or TRBD2 (5 bases each). V lost 1 base, J lost 0 bases, and 9 bases lay in between. The CDR3 is made up of 15 amino acids. Looked up from germline, CDR1 is SGHRS and CDR2 is YFSETQ. CDR3 loop: CASSLFGASTDTQYF. CDR3 bases: TGCGCCAGCAGCTTGTTCGGGGCTAGCACAGATACGCAGTATTTT. The full variable domain, in which reference TRBV5-1 and TRBJ2-3 provide the parts outside the CDR3, is KAGVTQTPRYLIKTRGQQVTLSCSPISGHRSVSWYQQTPGQGLQFLFEYFSETQRNKGNFPGRFSGRQFSNSRSEMNVSTLELGDSALYLCASSLFGASTDTQYFGPGTRLTVL.

This chain links TRBV6-1 with TRBJ1-1, with unresolved D. CDR3 length: 13 residues. Between the trimmed V and J ends, which lost 8 bases and 3 bases, there was a span of 13 bases. Per germline, CDR1 MNHNS and CDR2 SASEGT. The CDR3 region has the DNA TGTGCCAGCCGTACAGCGTGGGACACTGAAGCTTTCTTT. Translation: CASRTAWDTEAFF.

The J gene is TRBJ2-1, the V gene TRBV10-3; D unresolved. The CDR3 spans 14 residues. Trimming cost V 0 bases and J 5 bases, with 8 bases left between them. CDR1 is ENHRY and CDR2 is SYGVKD in the germline V gene. The DNA of the CDR3 is TGTGCCATCAGTGAGTCTAAGGCCAACAATGAGCAGTTCTTC. Translation: CAISESKANNEQFF.

The rearrangement joins TRBV14 to TRBJ2-7; D perhaps matches TRBD1 (6 bases). V was cut by 6 bases and J by 5 bases, with 17 bases left in between. Germline V gene lookup returns CDR1 SGHDN and CDR2 FVKESK. This CDR3 region has 14 residues. The CDR3: CASRAGTKFHEQYF. Here the CDR3 DNA reads TGTGCCAGCAGAGCCGGGACAAAGTTCCACGAGCAGTACTTC.

The chain has TRBV2 and TRBJ2-7; TRBD2 agrees at 8 bases. J was trimmed by 0 bases and V by 7 bases; bases with no gene match: 5. Per the germline V gene, CDR1 is SNHLY and CDR2 is FYNNEI. This CDR3 is built from 14 residues. The CDR3: CASTRTSNSYEQYF. CDR3 DNA sequence: TGTGCCAGCACCAGGACTAGCAACTCCTACGAGCAGTACTTC.